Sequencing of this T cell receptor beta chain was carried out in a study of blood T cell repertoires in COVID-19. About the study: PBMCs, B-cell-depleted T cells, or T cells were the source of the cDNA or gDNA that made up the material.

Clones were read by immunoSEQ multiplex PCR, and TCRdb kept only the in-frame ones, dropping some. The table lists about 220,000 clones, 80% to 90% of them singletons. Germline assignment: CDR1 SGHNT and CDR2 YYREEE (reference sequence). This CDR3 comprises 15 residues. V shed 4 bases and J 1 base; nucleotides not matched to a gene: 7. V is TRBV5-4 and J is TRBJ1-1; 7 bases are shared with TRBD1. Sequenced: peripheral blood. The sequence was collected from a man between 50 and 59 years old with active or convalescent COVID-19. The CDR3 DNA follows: TGTGCCAGCAGCCCGGGGGGGACAGAGAACACTGAAGCTTTCTTT. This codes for CASSPGGTENTEAFF.